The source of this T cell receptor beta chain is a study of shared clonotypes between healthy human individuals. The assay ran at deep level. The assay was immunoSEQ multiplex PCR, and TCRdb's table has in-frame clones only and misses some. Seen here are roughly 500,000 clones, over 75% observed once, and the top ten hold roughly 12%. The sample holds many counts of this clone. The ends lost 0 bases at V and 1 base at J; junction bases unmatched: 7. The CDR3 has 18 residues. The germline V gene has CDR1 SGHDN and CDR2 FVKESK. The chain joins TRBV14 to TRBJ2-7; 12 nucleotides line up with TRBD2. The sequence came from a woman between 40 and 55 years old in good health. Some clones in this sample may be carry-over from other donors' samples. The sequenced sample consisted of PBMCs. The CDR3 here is CASSQDLTSGRPSYEQYF. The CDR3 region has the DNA TGTGCCAGCAGCCAAGATTTAACTAGCGGGAGGCCATCCTACGAGCAGTACTTC. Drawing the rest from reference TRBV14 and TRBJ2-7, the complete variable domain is EAGVTQFPSHSVIEKGQTVTLRCDPISGHDNLYWYRRVMGKEIKFLLHFVKESKQDESGMPNNRFLAERTGGTYSTLKVQPAELEDSGVYFCASSQDLTSGRPSYEQYFGPGTRLTVT.